There are many counts of the clone carrying this T cell receptor (beta chain). Its antigen remains unidentified. Germline V gene sequence: CDR1 SGHNT, CDR2 YENEEA. V dropped 5 bases and J dropped 3; count of bases not matched to a gene: 3. CDR3 length equals 13 residues. The TCR beta CDR3 region was amplified from genomic DNA, with two rounds of multiplex PCR being used for the amplification. Gene-specific TRBV and TRBJ primers were used in PCR round one. TCRdb redid the calling of the multiplex PCR reads with MiXCR, one entry per CDR3 protein. This table holds fewer than 25,000 distinct CDR3 sequences, roughly 39% found once. The sample is drawn from a study of prognosis after radiotherapy for stage I lung cancer. The overall study: Median age was approximately 79 years (about 50 to 90) among around twelve men and a handful of women.

Study-level results: Lower Shannon entropy after stereotactic body radiation therapy was observed in patients who went on to develop distant metastases.

The TCR sequence derives from a donor aged 50 or older with non-small cell lung cancer. The sample here was PBMCs, taken before or after stereotactic body radiation therapy (not recorded which). The V gene is TRBV11-3, the J gene TRBJ1-1, with TRBD1 matching over 7 bases. Written as DNA, the CDR3 is TGTGCCAGCAGCGCAACAGGGGACACTGAAGCTTTCTTT. Amino acid sequence: CASSATGDTEAFF.